Here is one TCR beta chain with its context. Its specificity is not known. This specimen belongs to a study of cytomegalovirus exposure and HLA in healthy donors. Findings and limits, study-wide: Roughly even sequencing depth across donors was the assumption behind the presence/absence analyses. As a later analysis showed, several of the most significant clusters appeared to be linked to common viral pathogens. A prior analysis recorded that most TCR beta V segments were productive about 90% or about 30% of the time.

Amplification used 60 Vbeta primers and 13 Jbeta primers. TCRdb's table, derived via immunoSEQ multiplex PCR, lists solely in-frame clones and lacks some. The sample carries 130,000 or so clones, around 80% recorded once. Germline V gene lookup returns CDR1 ENHRY and CDR2 SYGVKD. The CDR3 spans 15 residues. Deletions cut 0 bases from V and 1 base from J, with 8 bases between. The rearrangement links TRBV10-3 to TRBJ2-3; a weak D match, TRBD2 (5 bases). Material for sequencing was PBMCs. The receptor was derived from a young man in good health and CMV-seronegative. The CDR3 nucleotides read TGTGCCATCAGTGAGTCAGAGGGTCGCACAGATACGCAGTATTTT. It codes for CAISESEGRTDTQYF.